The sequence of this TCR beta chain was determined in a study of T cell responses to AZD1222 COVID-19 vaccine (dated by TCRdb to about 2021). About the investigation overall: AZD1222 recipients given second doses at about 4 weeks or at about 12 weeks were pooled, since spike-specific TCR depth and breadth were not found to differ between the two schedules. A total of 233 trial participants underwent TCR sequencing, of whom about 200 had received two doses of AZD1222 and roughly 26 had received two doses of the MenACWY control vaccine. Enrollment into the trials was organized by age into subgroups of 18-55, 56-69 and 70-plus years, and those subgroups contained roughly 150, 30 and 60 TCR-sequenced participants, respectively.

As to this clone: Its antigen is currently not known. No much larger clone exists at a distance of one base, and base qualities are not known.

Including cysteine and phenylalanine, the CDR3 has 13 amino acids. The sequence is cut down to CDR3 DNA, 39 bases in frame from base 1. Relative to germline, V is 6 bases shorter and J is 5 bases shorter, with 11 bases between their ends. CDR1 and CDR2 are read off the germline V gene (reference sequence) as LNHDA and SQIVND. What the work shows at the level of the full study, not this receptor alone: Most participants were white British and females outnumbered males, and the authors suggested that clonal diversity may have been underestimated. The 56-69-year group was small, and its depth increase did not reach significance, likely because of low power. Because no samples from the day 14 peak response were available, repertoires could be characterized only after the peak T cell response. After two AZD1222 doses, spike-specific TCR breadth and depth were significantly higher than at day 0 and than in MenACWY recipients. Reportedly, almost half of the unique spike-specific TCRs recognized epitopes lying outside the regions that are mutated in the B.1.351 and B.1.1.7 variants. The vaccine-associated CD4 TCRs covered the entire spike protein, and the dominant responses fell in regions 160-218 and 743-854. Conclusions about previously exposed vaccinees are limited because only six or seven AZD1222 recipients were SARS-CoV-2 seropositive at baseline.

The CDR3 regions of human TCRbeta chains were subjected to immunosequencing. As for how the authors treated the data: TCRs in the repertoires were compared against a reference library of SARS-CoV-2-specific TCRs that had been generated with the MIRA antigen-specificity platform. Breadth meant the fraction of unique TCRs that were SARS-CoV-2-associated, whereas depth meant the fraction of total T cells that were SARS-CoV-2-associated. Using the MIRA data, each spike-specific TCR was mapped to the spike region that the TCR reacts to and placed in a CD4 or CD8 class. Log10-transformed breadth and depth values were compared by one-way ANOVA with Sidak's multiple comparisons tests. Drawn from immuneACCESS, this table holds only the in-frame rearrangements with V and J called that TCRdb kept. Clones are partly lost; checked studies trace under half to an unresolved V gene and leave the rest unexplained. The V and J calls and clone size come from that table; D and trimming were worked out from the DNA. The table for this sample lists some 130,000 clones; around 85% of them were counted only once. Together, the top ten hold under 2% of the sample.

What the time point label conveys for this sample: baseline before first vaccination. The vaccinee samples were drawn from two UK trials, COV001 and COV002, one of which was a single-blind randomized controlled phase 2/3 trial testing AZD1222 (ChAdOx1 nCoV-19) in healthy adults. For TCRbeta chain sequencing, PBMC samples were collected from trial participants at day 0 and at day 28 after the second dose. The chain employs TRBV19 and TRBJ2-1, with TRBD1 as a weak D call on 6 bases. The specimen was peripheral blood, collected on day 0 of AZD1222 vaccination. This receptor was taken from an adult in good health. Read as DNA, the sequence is TGTGCCAGTAGCCCGGACAGTAACAATGAGCAGTTCTTC. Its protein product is CASSPDSNNEQFF.